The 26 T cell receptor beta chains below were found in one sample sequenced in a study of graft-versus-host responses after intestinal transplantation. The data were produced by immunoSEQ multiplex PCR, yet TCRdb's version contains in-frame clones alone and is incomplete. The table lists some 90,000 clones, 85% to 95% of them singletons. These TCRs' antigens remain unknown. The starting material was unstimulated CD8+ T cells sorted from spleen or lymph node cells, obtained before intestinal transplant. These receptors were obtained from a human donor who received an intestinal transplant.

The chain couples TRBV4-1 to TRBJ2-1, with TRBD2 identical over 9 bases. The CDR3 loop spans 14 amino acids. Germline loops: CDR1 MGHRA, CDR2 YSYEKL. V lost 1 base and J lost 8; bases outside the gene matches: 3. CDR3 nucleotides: TGCGCCAGCAGCCAAGCCGGGACTAGCTATGAGCAGTTCTTC. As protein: CASSQAGTSYEQFF.

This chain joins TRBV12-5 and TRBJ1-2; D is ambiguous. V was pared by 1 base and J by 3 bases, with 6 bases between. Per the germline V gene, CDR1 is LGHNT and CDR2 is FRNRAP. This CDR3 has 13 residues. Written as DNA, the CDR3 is TGTGCTAGTGGTTTGGCCGGTGACTATGGCTACACCTTC. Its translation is CASGLAGDYGYTF.

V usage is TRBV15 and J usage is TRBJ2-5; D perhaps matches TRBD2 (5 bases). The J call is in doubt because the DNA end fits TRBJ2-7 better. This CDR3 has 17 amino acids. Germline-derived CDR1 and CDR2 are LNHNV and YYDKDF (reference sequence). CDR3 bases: TGTGCCACCAGCAGCGAGGAGGTCGGAGGACCCCGTTTCGAGCAGTACTTC. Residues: CATSSEEVGGPRFEQYF.

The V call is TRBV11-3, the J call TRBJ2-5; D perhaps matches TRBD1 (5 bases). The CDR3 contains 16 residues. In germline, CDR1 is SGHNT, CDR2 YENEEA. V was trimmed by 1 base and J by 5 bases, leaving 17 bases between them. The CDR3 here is CASSLGYGQAGETQYF. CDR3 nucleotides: TGTGCCAGCAGCTTAGGTTATGGCCAAGCAGGGGAGACCCAGTACTTC.

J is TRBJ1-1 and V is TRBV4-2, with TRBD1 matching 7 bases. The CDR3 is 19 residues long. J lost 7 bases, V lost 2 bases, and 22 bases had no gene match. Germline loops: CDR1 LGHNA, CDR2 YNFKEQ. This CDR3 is CASSQQALGSGQVVGEAFF. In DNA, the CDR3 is TGTGCCAGCAGCCAACAAGCACTAGGTTCCGGACAGGTTGTTGGTGAAGCTTTCTTT.

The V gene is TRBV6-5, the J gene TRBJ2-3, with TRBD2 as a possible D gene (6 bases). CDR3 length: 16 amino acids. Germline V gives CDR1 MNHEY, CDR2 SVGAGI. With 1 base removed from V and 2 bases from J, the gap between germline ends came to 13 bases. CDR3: CASSYYLRGTTDTQYF. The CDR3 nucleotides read TGTGCCAGCAGTTACTACCTCCGGGGGACCACAGATACGCAGTATTTT.

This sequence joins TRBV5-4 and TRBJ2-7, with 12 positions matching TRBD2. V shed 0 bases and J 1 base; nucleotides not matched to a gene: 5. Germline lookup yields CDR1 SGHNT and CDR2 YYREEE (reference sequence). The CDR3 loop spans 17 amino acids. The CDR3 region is CASSLGLAGALSYEQYF. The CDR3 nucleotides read TGTGCCAGCAGCTTGGGACTAGCGGGGGCGCTTTCCTACGAGCAGTACTTC.

The CDR3 region is CASSYSQTYEQYF. CDR3 DNA: TGTGCCAGCAGTTACAGCCAAACCTACGAGCAGTACTTC. V usage is TRBV27 and J usage is TRBJ2-7, with D uncertain. This CDR3 is built from 13 residues. Trimming shortened V by 4 bases and J by 2 bases, and 9 bases separated the two germline ends. Germline assignment: CDR1 MNHEY and CDR2 SMNVEV (reference sequence).

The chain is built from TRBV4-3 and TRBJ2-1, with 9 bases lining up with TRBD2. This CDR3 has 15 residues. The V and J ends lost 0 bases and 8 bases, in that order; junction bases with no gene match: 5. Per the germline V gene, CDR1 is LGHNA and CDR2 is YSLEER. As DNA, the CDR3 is TGCGCCAGCAGCCAAGACGGCGGGGGGGGCTATGAGCAGTTCTTC. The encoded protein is CASSQDGGGGYEQFF.

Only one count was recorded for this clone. In DNA, the CDR3 is TGTGCCAGCAGTGAGGCAGGGAGGGACACCGGGGAGCTGTTTTTT. This translates into CASSEAGRDTGELFF. This chain uses TRBV2 with TRBJ2-2, with 7 bases identical to TRBD2. With V trimmed by 3 bases and J by 3 bases, 4 bases remained unmatched. This CDR3 spans 15 amino acids. Germline CDR1 reads SNHLY; CDR2 reads FYNNEI.

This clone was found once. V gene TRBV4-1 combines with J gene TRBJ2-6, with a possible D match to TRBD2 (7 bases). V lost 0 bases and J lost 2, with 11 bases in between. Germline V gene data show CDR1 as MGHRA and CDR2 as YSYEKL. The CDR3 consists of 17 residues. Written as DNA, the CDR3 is TGCGCCAGCAGCCAAGAGCAAGGGGGGGCTGGGGCCAACGTCCTGACTTTC. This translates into CASSQEQGGAGANVLTF.

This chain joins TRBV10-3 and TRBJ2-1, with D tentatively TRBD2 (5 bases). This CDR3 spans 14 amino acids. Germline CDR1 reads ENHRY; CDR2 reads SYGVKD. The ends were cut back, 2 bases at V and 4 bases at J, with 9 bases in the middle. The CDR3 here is CAISEGWEYNEQFF. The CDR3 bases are TGTGCCATCAGTGAGGGGTGGGAGTACAATGAGCAGTTCTTC.

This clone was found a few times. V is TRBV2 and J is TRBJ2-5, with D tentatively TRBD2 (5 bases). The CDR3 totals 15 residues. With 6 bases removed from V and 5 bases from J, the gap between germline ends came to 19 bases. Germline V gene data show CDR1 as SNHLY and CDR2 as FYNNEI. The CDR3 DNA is TGTGCCAGCAGACGGACCGTGTCGGCGGGTGAGACCCAGTACTTC. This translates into CASRRTVSAGETQYF.

This chain's CDR3 is CASSPPGGAGVGEQYF. In DNA, the CDR3 is TGTGCCAGCAGCCCCCCGGGGGGGGCGGGGGTTGGCGAGCAGTACTTC. This sequence joins TRBV9 and TRBJ2-7; 8 nucleotides line up with TRBD2. The CDR3 is made up of 16 amino acids. Germline V lookup: CDR1 SGDLS, CDR2 YYNGEE. The ends lost 4 bases at V and 6 bases at J; junction bases unmatched: 15.

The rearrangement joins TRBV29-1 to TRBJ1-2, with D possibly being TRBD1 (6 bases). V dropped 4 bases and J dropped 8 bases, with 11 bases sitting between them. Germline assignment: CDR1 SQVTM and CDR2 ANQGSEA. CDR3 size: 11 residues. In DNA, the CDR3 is TGCAGCGTTGTCGGGGGGCGAGGCTACACCTTC. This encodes CSVVGGRGYTF.

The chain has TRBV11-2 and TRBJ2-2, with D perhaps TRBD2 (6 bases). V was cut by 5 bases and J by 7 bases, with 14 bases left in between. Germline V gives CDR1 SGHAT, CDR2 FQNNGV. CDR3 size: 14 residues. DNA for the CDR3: TGTGCCAGCAGCGTCGGGAGTCAGGGCGGGGAGCTGTTTTTT. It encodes CASSVGSQGGELFF.

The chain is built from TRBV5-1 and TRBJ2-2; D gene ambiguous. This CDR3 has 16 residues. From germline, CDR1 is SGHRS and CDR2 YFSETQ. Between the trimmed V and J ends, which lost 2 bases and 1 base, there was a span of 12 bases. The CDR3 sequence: CASSFPGEGNTGELFF. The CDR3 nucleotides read TGCGCCAGCAGCTTCCCGGGTGAAGGGAACACCGGGGAGCTGTTTTTT.

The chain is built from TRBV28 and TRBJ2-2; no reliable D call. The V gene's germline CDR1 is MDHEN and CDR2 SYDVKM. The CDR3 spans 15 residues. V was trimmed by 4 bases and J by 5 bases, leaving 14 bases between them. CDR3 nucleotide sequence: TGTGCCAGCAGTTCCCGCAAAACGGTGACCGGGGAGCTGTTTTTT. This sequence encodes CASSSRKTVTGELFF.

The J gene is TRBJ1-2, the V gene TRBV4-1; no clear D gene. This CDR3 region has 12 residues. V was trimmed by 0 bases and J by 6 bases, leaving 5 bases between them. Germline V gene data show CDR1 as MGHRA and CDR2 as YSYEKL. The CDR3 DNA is TGCGCCAGCAGCCAAGATTGGCATGGCTACACCTTC. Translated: CASSQDWHGYTF.

The CDR3 reads CASSDRISNQPQHF. The CDR3 bases are TGTGCCAGCAGTGACAGAATCAGCAATCAGCCCCAGCATTTT. The chain carries TRBV6-5 and TRBJ1-5; tentative D call: TRBD1 (5 bases). The germline CDR1 and CDR2 sequences are MNHEY and SVGAGI. V lost 5 bases and J lost 1, with 9 bases in between. This CDR3 is 14 amino acids long.

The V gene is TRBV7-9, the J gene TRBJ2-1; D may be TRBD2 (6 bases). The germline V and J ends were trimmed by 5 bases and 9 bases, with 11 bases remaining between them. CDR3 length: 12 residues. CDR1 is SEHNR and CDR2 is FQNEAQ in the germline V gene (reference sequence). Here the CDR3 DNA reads TGTGCCAGCAGCGCGGGGTTTGGTGAGCAGTTCTTC. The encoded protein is CASSAGFGEQFF.

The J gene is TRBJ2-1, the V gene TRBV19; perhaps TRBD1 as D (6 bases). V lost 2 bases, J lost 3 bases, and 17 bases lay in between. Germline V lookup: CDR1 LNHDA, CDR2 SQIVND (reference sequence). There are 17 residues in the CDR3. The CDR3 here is CASSIMETGYHYNEQFF. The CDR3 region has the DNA TGTGCCAGTAGTATAATGGAGACAGGCTATCACTACAATGAGCAGTTCTTC.

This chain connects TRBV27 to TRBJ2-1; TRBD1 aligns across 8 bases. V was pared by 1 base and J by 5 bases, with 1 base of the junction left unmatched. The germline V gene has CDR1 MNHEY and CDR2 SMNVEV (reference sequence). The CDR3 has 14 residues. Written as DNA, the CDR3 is TGTGCCAGCAGTTTATTGGACAGGGACAATGAGCAGTTCTTC. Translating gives CASSLLDRDNEQFF.

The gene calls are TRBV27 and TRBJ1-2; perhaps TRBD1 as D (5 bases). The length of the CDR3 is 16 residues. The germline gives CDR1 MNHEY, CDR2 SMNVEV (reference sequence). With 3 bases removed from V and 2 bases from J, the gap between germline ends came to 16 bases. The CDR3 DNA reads TGTGCCAGCAGTTTCAGCGGGGGTTCCCTGAACTATGGCTACACCTTC. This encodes CASSFSGGSLNYGYTF.

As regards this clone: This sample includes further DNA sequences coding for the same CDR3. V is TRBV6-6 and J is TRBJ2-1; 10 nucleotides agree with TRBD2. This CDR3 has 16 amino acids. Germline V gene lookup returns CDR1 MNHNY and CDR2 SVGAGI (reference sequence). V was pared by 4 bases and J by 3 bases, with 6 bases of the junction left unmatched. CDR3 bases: TGTGCCAGCAGTTCAAGCGGGGGGGCTTTCTACAATGAGCAGTTCTTC. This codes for CASSSSGGAFYNEQFF.

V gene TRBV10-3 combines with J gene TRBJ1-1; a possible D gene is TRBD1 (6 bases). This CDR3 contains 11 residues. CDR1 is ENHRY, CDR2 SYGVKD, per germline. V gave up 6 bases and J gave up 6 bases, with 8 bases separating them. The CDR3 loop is CAIRTGPEAFF. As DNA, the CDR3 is TGTGCCATCAGGACAGGTCCTGAAGCTTTCTTT.